This T cell receptor (beta chain) was sequenced in a study of prognosis after radiotherapy for stage I lung cancer. About the study: Those with stage I non-small cell lung cancer who took part were enrolled between April 2018 and January 2019. Newly diagnosed primary stage I lung tumors occurred in roughly 13 patients, and oligometastatic NSCLC after surgical resection of the primary tumor occurred in 4 or 5. At a biologically effective dose of at least 100 Gy and in 3 to 5 fractions, SBRT was the radiotherapy delivered.

Multiplex PCR, run in two rounds, amplified TCR beta CDR3 from genomic DNA. Amplification during the initial PCR round employed primers specific to each TRBV and TRBJ gene. From the multiplex PCR reads, TCRdb called clonotypes with MiXCR, one entry per CDR3 protein. The sample carries more than 11,000 distinct CDR3 sequences, roughly 31% recorded once. V shed 4 bases and J shed 1 base, with 7 bases lying between them. This CDR3 spans 12 amino acids. Germline CDR1 DFQATT, CDR2 SNEGSKA (reference sequence). This clonotype appeared many times. This chain joins TRBV20-1 and TRBJ1-1; D remains ambiguous. Sequences were derived from PBMCs, sampled before or after stereotactic body radiation therapy (not recorded which). The TCR comes from a donor aged 50 or older with non-small cell lung cancer. The CDR3 loop reads CSANIQNTEAFF. CDR3 in DNA: TGCAGTGCTAACATTCAGAACACTGAAGCTTTCTTT.